A single TCR beta chain is shown here with its context. Its antigen is not identified. The immunoSEQ assay amplified TCRB CDR3 from up to about 2 ug DNA. Profiled with immunoSEQ multiplex PCR; TCRdb holds only in-frame clones, not every one. The sample contains about 94,000 clones, about 85% of which appear only once. Time point indicated: after dendritic cell vaccination, including at tumor progression/relapse. PBMC sampling occurred before vaccination, two weeks after the third dose, and at progression. The data belong to a study of glioma-infiltrating T cells after dendritic cell vaccination. Whole-study results and caveats: Higher pretreatment TIL content predicted longer progression-free time and survival.

CDR1 and CDR2 (germline): SGHAT, FQNNGV. After removal of 3 bases from V and 5 bases from J, the junction contained 13 bases not matched to a gene. This CDR3 has 17 residues. This TCR derives from a human donor with glioblastoma. The J gene is TRBJ1-2, the V gene TRBV11-2; 9 positions match TRBD1. The sequencing here drew on blood, taken after dendritic cell vaccination. The CDR3 region has the DNA TGTGCCAGCAGCTTGGCCCCCAACAAGGGACAGGGATATGGCTACACCTTC. It translates to CASSLAPNKGQGYGYTF.